This T cell receptor beta chain was recorded in a study of T-cell reconstitution after alpha-beta-depleted transplantation in children (dated by TCRdb to 2016 to 2017). Some background on the complete study: Using TCR repertoire profiling, the study followed T-cell immune reconstitution in a quantitative way in children after TCRalphabeta/CD19-depleted allogeneic hematopoietic cell transplantation. Broad study findings and their caveats: The high TCRbeta diversity at day 60 in some patients was ascribed to recipient T cells and intrathymic progenitors that had survived conditioning. Over subsequent months, a decline in hyperexpanded clone frequencies was noted, and after one year, T-cell counts and TCRbeta diversity were mostly ascribed to newly produced T cells. The apparently early alphabetaT-cell count recovery about two months after transplant was reportedly dependent on only several hundred rapidly expanded clones derived from non-depleted graft cells.

Taken from the germline V gene, the CDR1 and CDR2 loops are SGHAT and FQNNGV. The CDR3 goes from the cysteine to the phenylalanine over 14 residues. The only DNA kept is the CDR3, 42 bases in frame from the first base. V and J are trimmed by 1 base and 6 bases, and the gene matches miss 2 bases of the junction. Ten or more counts support this clonotype. The specificity of this receptor is unknown. No base qualities exist here, and no much larger clone lies one base off it. Read against the paper, the sample's treatment or condition label means: allogeneic hematopoietic cell transplantation with graft depleted of TCRalphabeta T cells and CD19 B cells. The transplant recipients were children given TCRalphabeta/CD19-depleted allogeneic hematopoietic cell grafts. To prepare the library, PCR was applied. For sequencing, an Illumina HiSeq 2500 was employed. TCR libraries were prepared with molecular barcoding, using unique molecular identifiers to normalize TCRbeta repertoire quantification. Clones were called with MiXCR by TCRdb after fastp trimmed the public reads at Q25, and only in-frame beta chains were retained. Each CDR3 protein appears once, grouped with its most common genes and DNA. The sample table shows about 260,000 distinct CDR3 sequences, and roughly 8.2% are seen once. The ten top clones hold approximately 6.3% of the sample.

The rearranged segments are TRBV11-2 and TRBJ1-4; the central 7 bases match TRBD1. Specimen: PBMCs, mostly from graft donor cells, collected 180 days after TCRalphabeta/CD19-depleted stem cell transplant. This receptor was taken from a male patient aged 5 to 17 who had a stem cell transplant for acute lymphoblastic leukemia, so the T cells may come from the graft donor. The encoded CDR3 is CASSLGQGDEKLFF. The DNA sequence follows: TGTGCCAGCAGCTTAGGACAGGGAGATGAAAAACTGTTTTTT.